This TCR beta chain is from a study of molecular identifiers for immune sequencing clone quantification. Study results and caveats: Clonotypes topping 20 RNA copies carried over 98% of effector molecules but under 1% of naive ones.

Bulk libraries came from a prior protocol with listed TCR primers. TCRdb ran MiXCR on the PCR reads and lists one entry per CDR3 protein. The sample consists of 550,000 to 750,000 distinct CDR3 sequences, just under 20% of them appearing once. The germline V gene encodes CDR1 SGHVS and CDR2 FNYEAQ. This CDR3 has 16 amino acids. V was clipped by 5 bases and J by 2 bases, with 17 bases between them. Based on a CD8+CD4-CCR7+CD45RA+ profile, naive CD8 T cells were sorted. This clonotype was picked up many times. Its antigen is as yet unknown. This sequence originates from a human donor in good health. Some libraries in this study had Jurkat cell RNA spiked in. The rearrangement joins TRBV7-6 to TRBJ2-3, with D possibly being TRBD2 (5 bases). The specimen was naive CD8+ T cells from blood, with Jurkat cell RNA spiked in. As for subset: FACS-sorted CD8+CD4-CCR7+CD45RA+ naive T cells. As DNA, the CDR3 is TGTGCCAGCAGCCCCATTGAGCGGAACCTCACAGATACGCAGTATTTT. The encoded protein is CASSPIERNLTDTQYF. The complete variable domain, with remaining parts taken from reference TRBV7-6 and TRBJ2-3, reads GAGVSQSPRYKVTKRGQDVALRCDPISGHVSLYWYRQALGQGPEFLTYFNYEAQQDKSGLPNDRFSAERPEGSISTLTIQRTEQRDSAMYRCASSPIERNLTDTQYFGPGTRLTVL.